Each of the 17 T cell receptor beta chains below was sequenced from the same sample in a study of blood T cells in healthy people across ages. Through a sample-barcoded 5' primer and a J-beta primer mix, a second PCR was run for about 6 to 11 cycles. MiXCR was run by TCRdb on the 5' RACE reads, yielding one entry per CDR3 protein. The sample gives fewer than 1.5 million distinct CDR3 sequences, about 43% of which show up once; 7.9% is in the top ten. Sequencing was performed on blood. The receptors were sampled from a woman younger than 35 in good health.

This chain links TRBV7-9 with TRBJ2-7, with D maybe TRBD1 (5 bases). This CDR3 is 15 amino acids long. V was clipped by 2 bases and J by 5 bases, with 16 bases between them. CDR1 SEHNR and CDR2 FQNEAQ come from the germline V gene (reference sequence). In DNA form, the CDR3 reads TGTGCCAGCAGCTTACTGGTCCAGGGCCGGGACGAGCAGTACTTC. Encoded protein: CASSLLVQGRDEQYF.

The rearrangement links TRBV7-9 to TRBJ2-7, with D unresolved. V gave up 1 base and J gave up 2 bases, with 12 bases separating them. CDR3 length equals 15 residues. Germline assignment: CDR1 SEHNR and CDR2 FQNEAQ (reference sequence). CDR3 residues: CASSLESGTTYEQYF. The CDR3, as DNA: TGTGCCAGCAGCTTAGAGTCAGGCACAACCTACGAGCAGTACTTC.

This chain connects TRBV20-1 to TRBJ2-5; the D gene is possibly TRBD1 (6 bases). The CDR3 totals 15 residues. The V gene's germline CDR1 is DFQATT and CDR2 SNEGSKA (reference sequence). Trimming removed 3 bases from V and 3 bases from J, with 17 bases in between. CDR3 nucleotide sequence: TGCAGTGCTAGCACTGTGGACAGCAGAGAAGAGACCCAGTACTTC. Amino acids: CSASTVDSREETQYF.

The rearrangement links TRBV25-1 to TRBJ2-5; D gene unclear. This CDR3 has 14 residues. Germline lookup yields CDR1 MGHDK and CDR2 SYGVNS. Trimming shortened V by 0 bases and J by 2 bases, and 7 bases separated the two germline ends. CDR3 coding DNA: TGTGCCAGCAGTGAATATAGGCGGCAAGAGACCCAGTACTTC. Residues: CASSEYRRQETQYF.

This chain links TRBV6-1 with TRBJ1-2; maybe TRBD1 (5 bases). With 8 bases removed from V and 8 bases from J, the gap between germline ends came to 12 bases. Germline V gives CDR1 MNHNS, CDR2 SASEGT. CDR3 length equals 11 residues. CDR3 sequence: CASEGVNGYTF. Written as DNA, the CDR3 is TGTGCCAGCGAAGGGGTTAACGGCTACACCTTC.

V and J are TRBV29-1 and TRBJ1-4; no reliable D call. Germline V lookup: CDR1 SQVTM, CDR2 ANQGSEA. V lost 0 bases to trimming and J lost 8 bases, with 16 bases between them. This CDR3 has 15 residues. This CDR3 reads CSVEELGMVGEKLFF. The CDR3 DNA follows: TGCAGCGTTGAAGAGCTAGGGATGGTCGGAGAAAAACTGTTTTTT. The full variable domain, completed using reference TRBV29-1 and TRBJ1-4, is SAVISQKPSRDICQRGTSLTIQCQVDSQVTMMFWYRQQPGQSLTLIATANQGSEATYESGFVIDKFPISRPNLTFSTLTVSNMSPEDSSIYLCSVEELGMVGEKLFFGSGTQLSVL.

This clonotype showed up just once. Relative to the germline gene, one junction end is altered; a read error may explain this. The chain couples TRBV29-1 to TRBJ2-1, with D possibly being TRBD1 (5 bases). The CDR3 is 17 residues long. Per germline, CDR1 SQVTM and CDR2 ANQGSEA. Here the CDR3 DNA reads TGCAGCGTTGAAGATCCCCAGGGCACACTCTCCCACAATGAGCAGTTCTTC. Its translation: CSVEDPQGTLSHNEQFF.

This clonotype was detected only a few times. The rearrangement links TRBV20-1 to TRBJ2-3; 7 nucleotides line up with TRBD2. This CDR3 is 16 amino acids long. Germline CDR1 reads DFQATT; CDR2 reads SNEGSKA (reference sequence). Trimming at V came to 3 bases and at J to 2 bases, leaving 11 bases not matched to a gene. In DNA, the CDR3 is TGCAGTGCTAGCCCCGCCGGGACTACCCTCACAGATACGCAGTATTTT. This gives the protein CSASPAGTTLTDTQYF.

This clonotype was counted between two and nine times. The chain combines TRBV5-1 with TRBJ2-1; a weak D match, TRBD1 (7 bases). This CDR3 is 15 amino acids long. The V and J ends lost 4 bases and 0 bases respectively, with 11 bases between them. Germline V CDR1 and CDR2: SGHRS, YFSETQ. CDR3 in DNA: TGCGCCAGCAGCGACCAGGGGGGCTCCTACAATGAGCAGTTCTTC. Amino acid sequence: CASSDQGGSYNEQFF.

This clonotype showed up just a few times. This sequence joins TRBV30 and TRBJ1-2, with D hard to call. CDR1 and CDR2 from the germline V gene are GTSNPN and SVGIG (reference sequence). CDR3 length: 12 amino acids. Trimming removed 5 bases from V and 3 bases from J, with 10 bases in between. The CDR3 spells CAWGMLDYGYTF. The CDR3 bases are TGTGCCTGGGGAATGTTGGACTATGGCTACACCTTC. Using reference TRBV30 and TRBJ1-2 for the parts outside the CDR3, the full variable domain is SQTIHQWPATLVQPVGSPLSLECTVEGTSNPNLYWYRQAAGRGLQLLFYSVGIGQISSEVPQNLSASRPQDRQFILSSKKLLLSDSGFYLCAWGMLDYGYTFGSGTRLTVV.

The chain links TRBV7-2 to TRBJ1-1, with 10 nucleotides matching TRBD1. Per germline, CDR1 SGHTA and CDR2 FQGNSA. This CDR3 has 14 amino acids. J was trimmed by 5 bases and V by 5 bases; bases with no gene match: 5. The CDR3 sequence: CASSSDRGQTEAFF. CDR3 nucleotides: TGTGCCAGCAGCAGCGACAGGGGGCAGACTGAAGCTTTCTTT. Using reference TRBV7-2 and TRBJ1-1 for the parts outside the CDR3, the full variable domain is GAGVSQSPSNKVTEKGKDVELRCDPISGHTALYWYRQSLGQGLEFLIYFQGNSAPDKSGLPSDRFSAERTGGSVSTLTIQRTQQEDSAVYLCASSSDRGQTEAFFGQGTRLTVV.

The V call is TRBV20-1, the J call TRBJ1-1; D is possibly TRBD1 (5 bases). CDR1 DFQATT and CDR2 SNEGSKA come from the germline V gene (reference sequence). This CDR3 region has 13 residues. Trimming cost V 3 bases and J 1 base, with 9 bases left between them. CDR3 sequence: CSARKGTNTEAFF. In nucleotides, the CDR3 is TGCAGTGCTAGGAAGGGGACGAACACTGAAGCTTTCTTT.

This clonotype was counted a few times. V usage is TRBV15 and J usage is TRBJ1-2, with D maybe TRBD1 (5 bases). Trimming cost V 0 bases and J 5 bases, with 13 bases left between them. Per germline, CDR1 LNHNV and CDR2 YYDKDF (reference sequence). This CDR3 is built from 15 residues. The CDR3 protein is CATSRDRQGSYGYTF. The CDR3 region has the DNA TGTGCCACCAGCAGAGATAGGCAGGGTAGTTATGGCTACACCTTC.

Only a few counts were recorded for this clonotype. The chain combines TRBV9 with TRBJ2-7; 9 bases map to TRBD2. V lost 2 bases and J lost 1; bases outside the gene matches: 13. Germline V gives CDR1 SGDLS, CDR2 YYNGEE. The CDR3 is 18 residues long. The CDR3 DNA reads TGTGCCAGCAGCGTCAGGGAAGCGGGGGGCTACCCATCCTACGAGCAGTACTTC. This gives the protein CASSVREAGGYPSYEQYF.

This chain joins TRBV20-1 and TRBJ1-2, with D hard to call. Trimming shortened V by 2 bases and J by 4 bases, and 11 bases separated the two germline ends. This CDR3 spans 13 amino acids. Germline CDR1 reads DFQATT; CDR2 reads SNEGSKA (reference sequence). This CDR3 is CSARTGKLYGYTF. The CDR3 DNA reads TGCAGTGCTAGAACCGGGAAACTCTATGGCTACACCTTC.

This clonotype was counted between two and nine times. CDR3 DNA: TGTGCCAGCAGTATTGGGACTAGCGGGAGATACGAGCAGTACTTC. This translates into CASSIGTSGRYEQYF. The chain combines TRBV12-3 or TRBV12-4 with TRBJ2-7, with 14 bases fitting TRBD2. After removal of 5 bases from V and 4 bases from J, the junction contained 4 bases not matched to a gene. CDR3 length: 15 residues.

This clonotype has at least ten counts. CDR3 in amino acids: CASRVSTDTQYF. The CDR3, as DNA: TGTGCCAGCAGGGTTAGCACAGATACGCAGTATTTT. V usage is TRBV28 and J usage is TRBJ2-3; no clear D gene. Between the trimmed V and J ends, which lost 6 bases and 0 bases, there was a span of 4 bases. Germline CDR1 is MDHEN and CDR2 is SYDVKM. The CDR3 spans 12 residues. Together with reference TRBV28 and TRBJ2-3, the CDR3 gives the full variable domain: DVKVTQSSRYLVKRTGEKVFLECVQDMDHENMFWYRQDPGLGLRLIYFSYDVKMKEKGDIPEGYSVSREKKERFSLILESASTNQTSMYLCASRVSTDTQYFGPGTRLTVL.